The clone carrying this T cell receptor (beta chain) was counted only a few times. Its antigen is still unknown. Next came a second PCR, run for roughly 6 to 11 cycles, which used a sample-barcoded 5' primer along with a J-beta primer mix. Each cDNA was tagged by a template-switch adaptor containing 12 random nucleotides. TCRdb analysed the 5' RACE reads with MiXCR anew, one entry per CDR3 protein. In the table there are 580,000 or so distinct CDR3 sequences, under 55% of which are singletons. The record originates from a study of blood T cells in healthy people across ages. Overall study findings and caveats: Fewer expanded clones and more diversity marked long-lived versus aged donors.

V was shortened by 7 bases and J by 0 bases, with 12 bases between the two germline ends. The CDR3 spans 14 residues. From germline, CDR1 is SEHNR and CDR2 FQNEAQ (reference sequence). The genes are TRBV7-9 and TRBJ1-2; D may be TRBD1 (5 bases). The sample was blood. This sequence originates from an older man in good health. The CDR3 reads CASTTGTANYGYTF. The CDR3 DNA follows: TGTGCCAGCACCACCGGGACCGCTAACTATGGCTACACCTTC.